This T cell receptor (beta chain) came from a study of T cell responses to AZD1222 COVID-19 vaccine. The table came from immunoSEQ multiplex PCR; TCRdb's copy has only in-frame clones and leaves some out. There are over 120,000 clones in the sample; 89% occur only once, and around 1.7% lies in the top ten. This clone was observed a single time. The length of the CDR3 is 13 residues. Trimming shortened V by 4 bases and J by 1 base, and 7 bases separated the two germline ends. Germline V gene lookup returns CDR1 SEHNR and CDR2 FQNEAQ (reference sequence). This specimen was peripheral blood, taken 28 days after the second AZD1222 dose. The chain links TRBV7-9 to TRBJ1-2; D gene unclear. The sequence came from an adult who received the AZD1222 COVID-19 vaccine. The CDR3 loop reads CASSWTSNYGYTF. CDR3 coding DNA: TGTGCCAGCAGCTGGACGAGTAACTATGGCTACACCTTC. The variable domain in full, with the rest retrieved from reference TRBV7-9 and TRBJ1-2, is DTGVSQNPRHKITKRGQNVTFRCDPISEHNRLYWYRQTLGQGPEFLTYFQNEAQLEKSRLLSDRFSAERPKGSFSTLEIQRTEQGDSAMYLCASSWTSNYGYTFGSGTRLTVV.